This TCR beta chain was profiled in a study of OX40 agonist ivuxolimab in advanced cancers. Study results and caveats: At doses 0.1 to 3.0 mg/kg, CD4+ and CD8+ clones expanded.

This clone was counted a single time. The antigen remains undetermined. The V and J ends lost 3 bases and 7 bases respectively, with 4 bases between them. Looked up from germline, CDR1 is WSHSY and CDR2 is SAAADI. CDR3 length equals 12 residues. Libraries were prepared by immunoSEQ multiplex PCR; TCRdb keeps only in-frame clonotypes and omits some of them. Seen here are about 38,000 clones, 82% observed once, and the top ten hold 21%. The origin of this receptor is an adult with an advanced solid tumor such as melanoma, head and neck, liver or kidney cancer. This sample comprised CD4+ or CD8+ T cells sorted from blood, obtained in a trial of the OX40 agonist ivuxolimab. The rearrangement links TRBV10-2 to TRBJ1-6; D unresolved. This CDR3 is CASSDLNSPLHF. The DNA of the CDR3 is TGCGCCAGCAGTGACTTAAATTCACCCCTCCACTTT.